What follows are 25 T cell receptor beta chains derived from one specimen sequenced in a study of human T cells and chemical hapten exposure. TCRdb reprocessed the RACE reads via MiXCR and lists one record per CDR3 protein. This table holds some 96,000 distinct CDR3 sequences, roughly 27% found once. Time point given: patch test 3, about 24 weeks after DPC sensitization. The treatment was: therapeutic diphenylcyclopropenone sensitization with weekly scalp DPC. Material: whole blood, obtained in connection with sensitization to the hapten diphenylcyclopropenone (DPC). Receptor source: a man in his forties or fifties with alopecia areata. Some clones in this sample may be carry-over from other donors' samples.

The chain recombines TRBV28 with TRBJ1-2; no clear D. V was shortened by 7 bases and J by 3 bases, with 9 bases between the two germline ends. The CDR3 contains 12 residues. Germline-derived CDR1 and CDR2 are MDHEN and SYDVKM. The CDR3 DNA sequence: TGTGCCAGCATCGGTGGCGACTATGGCTACACCTTC. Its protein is CASIGGDYGYTF.

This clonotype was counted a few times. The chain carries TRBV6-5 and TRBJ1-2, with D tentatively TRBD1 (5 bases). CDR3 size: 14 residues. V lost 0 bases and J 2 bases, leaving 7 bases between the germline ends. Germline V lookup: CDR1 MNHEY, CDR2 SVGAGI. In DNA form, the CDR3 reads TGTGCCAGCAGTTACTCCAAGGGGAACTATGGCTACACCTTC. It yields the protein CASSYSKGNYGYTF.

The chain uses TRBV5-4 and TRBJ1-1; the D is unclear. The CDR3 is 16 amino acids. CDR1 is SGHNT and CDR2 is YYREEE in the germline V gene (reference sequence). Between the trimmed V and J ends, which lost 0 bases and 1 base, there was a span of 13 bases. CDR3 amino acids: CASSLVAQSQNTEAFF. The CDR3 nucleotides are TGTGCCAGCAGCTTGGTTGCGCAGAGTCAGAACACTGAAGCTTTCTTT. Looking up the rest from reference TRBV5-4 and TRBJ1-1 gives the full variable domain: ETGVTQSPTHLIKTRGQQVTLRCSSQSGHNTVSWYQQALGQGPQFIFQYYREEENGRGNFPPRFSGLQFPNYSSELNVNALELDDSALYLCASSLVAQSQNTEAFFGQGTRLTVV.

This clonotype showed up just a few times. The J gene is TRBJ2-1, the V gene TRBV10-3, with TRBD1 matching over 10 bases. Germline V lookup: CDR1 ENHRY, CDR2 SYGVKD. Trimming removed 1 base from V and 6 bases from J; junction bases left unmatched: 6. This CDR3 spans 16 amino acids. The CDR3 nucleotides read TGTGCCATCAGTGAGTGGGGACAGGGGAGAGGCAATGAGCAGTTCTTC. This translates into CAISEWGQGRGNEQFF.

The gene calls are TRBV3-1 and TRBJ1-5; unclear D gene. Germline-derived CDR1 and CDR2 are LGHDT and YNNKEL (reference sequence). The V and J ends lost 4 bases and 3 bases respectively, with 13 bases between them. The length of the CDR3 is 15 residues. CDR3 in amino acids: CASSPQNAPNQPQHF. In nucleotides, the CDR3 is TGTGCCAGCAGCCCTCAAAATGCCCCCAATCAGCCCCAGCATTTT. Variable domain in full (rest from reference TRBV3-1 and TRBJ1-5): DTAVSQTPKYLVTQMGNDKSIKCEQNLGHDTMYWYKQDSKKFLKIMFSYNNKELIINETVPNRFSPKSPDKAHLNLHINSLELGDSAVYFCASSPQNAPNQPQHFGDGTRLSIL.

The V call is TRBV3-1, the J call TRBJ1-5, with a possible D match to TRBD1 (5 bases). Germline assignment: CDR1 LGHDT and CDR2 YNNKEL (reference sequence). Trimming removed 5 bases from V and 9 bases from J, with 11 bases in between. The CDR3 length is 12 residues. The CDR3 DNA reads TGTGCCAGCAGCATGGCCGGGGGGCCCCAGCATTTT. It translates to CASSMAGGPQHF.

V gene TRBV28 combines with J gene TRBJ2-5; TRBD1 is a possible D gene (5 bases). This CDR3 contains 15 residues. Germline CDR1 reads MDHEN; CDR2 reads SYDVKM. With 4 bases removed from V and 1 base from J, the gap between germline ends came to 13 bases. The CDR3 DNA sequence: TGTGCCAGCAGTTACTCCGACAGAGGCCAAGAGACCCAGTACTTC. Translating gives CASSYSDRGQETQYF.

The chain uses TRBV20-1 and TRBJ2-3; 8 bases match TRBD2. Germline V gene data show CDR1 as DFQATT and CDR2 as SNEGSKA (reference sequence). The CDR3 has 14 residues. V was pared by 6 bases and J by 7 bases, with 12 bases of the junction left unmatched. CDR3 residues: CSADEREKINTQYF. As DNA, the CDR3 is TGCAGTGCGGACGAGCGGGAGAAGATAAATACGCAGTATTTT.

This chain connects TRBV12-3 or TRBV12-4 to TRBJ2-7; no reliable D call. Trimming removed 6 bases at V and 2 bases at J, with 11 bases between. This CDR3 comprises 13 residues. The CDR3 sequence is CASSADSPYEQYF. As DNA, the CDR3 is TGTGCCAGCAGCGCAGATAGTCCCTACGAGCAGTACTTC.

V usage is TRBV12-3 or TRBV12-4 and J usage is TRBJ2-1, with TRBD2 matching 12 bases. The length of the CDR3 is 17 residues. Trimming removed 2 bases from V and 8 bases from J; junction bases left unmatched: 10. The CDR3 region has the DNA TGTGCCAGCAGTTTAAGTTCGGGGACTAGCGGGTTAGATGAGCAGTTCTTC. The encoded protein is CASSLSSGTSGLDEQFF.

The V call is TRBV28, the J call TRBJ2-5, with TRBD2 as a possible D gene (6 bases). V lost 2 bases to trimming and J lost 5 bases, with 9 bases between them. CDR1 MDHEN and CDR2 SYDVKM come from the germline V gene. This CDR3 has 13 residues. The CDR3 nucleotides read TGTGCCAGCAGTTTACGGAGGGTCGAGACCCAGTACTTC. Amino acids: CASSLRRVETQYF.

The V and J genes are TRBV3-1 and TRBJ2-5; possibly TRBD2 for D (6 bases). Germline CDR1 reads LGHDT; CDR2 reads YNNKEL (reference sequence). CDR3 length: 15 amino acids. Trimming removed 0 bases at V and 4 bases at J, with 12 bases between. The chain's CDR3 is CASSQDPPGGETQYF. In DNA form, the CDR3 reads TGTGCCAGCAGCCAAGACCCACCCGGGGGAGAGACCCAGTACTTC.

The CDR3, as DNA: TGTGCCAGCAGTATCGGGACGGGTGGATACGAGCAGTACTTC. It encodes CASSIGTGGYEQYF. The chain employs TRBV6-6 and TRBJ2-7; D is tentatively TRBD1 or TRBD2 (5 bases each). CDR3 length equals 14 residues. Germline CDR1 is MNHNY and CDR2 is SVGAGI (reference sequence). Trimming took off 5 bases at V and 4 bases at J, with 15 bases between the two ends.

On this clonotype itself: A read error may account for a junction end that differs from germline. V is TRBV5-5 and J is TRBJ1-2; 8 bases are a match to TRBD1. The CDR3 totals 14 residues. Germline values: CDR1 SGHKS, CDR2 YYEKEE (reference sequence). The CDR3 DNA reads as TGTGCCAGCAGTTTGGACAGGGTCAACTATGGCTACACCTTC. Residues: CASSLDRVNYGYTF.

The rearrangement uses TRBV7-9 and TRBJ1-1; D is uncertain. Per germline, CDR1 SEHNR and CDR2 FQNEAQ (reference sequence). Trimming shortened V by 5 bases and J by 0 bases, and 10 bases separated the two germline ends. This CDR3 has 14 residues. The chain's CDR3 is CASSPLTLNTEAFF. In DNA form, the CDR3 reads TGTGCCAGCAGCCCCCTGACCCTGAACACTGAAGCTTTCTTT. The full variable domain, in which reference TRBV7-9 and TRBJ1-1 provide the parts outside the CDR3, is DTGVSQNPRHKITKRGQNVTFRCDPISEHNRLYWYRQTLGQGPEFLTYFQNEAQLEKSRLLSDRFSAERPKGSFSTLEIQRTEQGDSAMYLCASSPLTLNTEAFFGQGTRLTVV.

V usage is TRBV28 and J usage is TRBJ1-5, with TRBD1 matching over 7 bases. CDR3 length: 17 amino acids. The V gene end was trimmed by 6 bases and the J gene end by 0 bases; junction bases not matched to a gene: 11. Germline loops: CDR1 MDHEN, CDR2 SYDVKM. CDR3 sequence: CASRVNDRVYSNQPQHF. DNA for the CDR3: TGTGCCAGCAGGGTCAACGACAGGGTTTATAGCAATCAGCCCCAGCATTTT. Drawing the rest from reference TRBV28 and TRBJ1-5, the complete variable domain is DVKVTQSSRYLVKRTGEKVFLECVQDMDHENMFWYRQDPGLGLRLIYFSYDVKMKEKGDIPEGYSVSREKKERFSLILESASTNQTSMYLCASRVNDRVYSNQPQHFGDGTRLSIL.

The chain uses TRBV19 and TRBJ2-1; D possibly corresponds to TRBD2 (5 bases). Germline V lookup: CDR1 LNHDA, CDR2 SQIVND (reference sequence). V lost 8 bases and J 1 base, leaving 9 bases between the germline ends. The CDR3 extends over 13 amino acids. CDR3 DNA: TGTGCCAGTGCCGAGGGATCCTACAATGAGCAGTTCTTC. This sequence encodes CASAEGSYNEQFF.

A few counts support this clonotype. As DNA, the CDR3 is TGTGCCAGCAGTCCCGTTGACAGGGGGCCTCAGCCCCAGCATTTT. This sequence encodes CASSPVDRGPQPQHF. The chain combines TRBV7-8 with TRBJ1-5; 10 bases line up with TRBD1. The germline gives CDR1 SGHVS, CDR2 FQNEAQ. The CDR3 spans 15 residues. The V segment lost 6 bases and the J segment 6 bases; nucleotides outside the gene matches: 8.

The CDR3 spells CATSDGEGTGRGDTQYF. The CDR3, as DNA: TGTGCCACCAGTGATGGGGAAGGGACGGGGCGTGGAGATACGCAGTATTTT. This sequence joins TRBV24-1 and TRBJ2-3, with D perhaps given as TRBD1 or TRBD2 (5 bases each). The CDR3 is made up of 17 amino acids. Trimming removed 3 bases at V and 5 bases at J, with 20 bases between. Germline loops: CDR1 KGHDR, CDR2 SFDVKD.

The CDR3 sequence: CASSLIQAGGMDEQYF. Written as DNA, the CDR3 is TGTGCCAGCAGCTTAATTCAGGCAGGGGGTATGGACGAGCAGTACTTC. This chain uses TRBV7-9 with TRBJ2-7; TRBD1 matches at 7 bases. The junction had 12 bases not matched to a gene; V was cut back by 2 bases and J by 5 bases. Germline V lookup: CDR1 SEHNR, CDR2 FQNEAQ (reference sequence). This CDR3 contains 16 residues.

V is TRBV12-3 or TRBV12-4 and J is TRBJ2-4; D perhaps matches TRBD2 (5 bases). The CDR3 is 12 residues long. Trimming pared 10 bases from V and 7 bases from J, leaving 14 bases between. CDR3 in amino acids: CATAGYSNIQYF. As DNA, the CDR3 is TGTGCCACCGCGGGCTATTCGAACATTCAGTACTTC.

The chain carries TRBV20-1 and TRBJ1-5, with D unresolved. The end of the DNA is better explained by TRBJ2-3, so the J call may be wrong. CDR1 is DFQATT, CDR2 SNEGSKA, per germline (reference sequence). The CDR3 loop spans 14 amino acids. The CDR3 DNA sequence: TGCAGTGCTAGAAAAGCTTATAGCAATCAGCCCCAGTATTTT. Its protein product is CSARKAYSNQPQYF.

The CDR3 spells CASSQSRVEPQHF. CDR3 bases: TGTGCCAGCAGCCAGTCCAGAGTGGAGCCCCAGCATTTT. The V gene is TRBV7-9, the J gene TRBJ1-5; D remains unclear. This CDR3 has 13 amino acids. V shed 5 bases and J shed 8 bases, with 13 bases lying between them. Germline values: CDR1 SEHNR, CDR2 FQNEAQ (reference sequence).

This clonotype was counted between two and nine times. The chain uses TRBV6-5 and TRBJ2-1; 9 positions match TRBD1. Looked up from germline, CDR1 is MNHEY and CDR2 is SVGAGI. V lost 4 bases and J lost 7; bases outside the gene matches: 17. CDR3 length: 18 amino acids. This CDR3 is CASSSQNRDRVLRNEQFF. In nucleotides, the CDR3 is TGTGCCAGCAGTTCCCAGAACCGGGACAGGGTTTTGCGTAATGAGCAGTTCTTC.

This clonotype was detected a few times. Here the CDR3 reads CASSFVDYQYF. The CDR3, as DNA: TGTGCCAGCAGTTTCGTAGATTATCAGTATTTT. The chain carries TRBV12-3 or TRBV12-4 and TRBJ2-3; no firm D call. The CDR3 covers 11 residues. Trimming took 3 bases from V and 12 from J, leaving 10 bases between them.